The next 3 T cell receptor beta chains were all read from a single sample in a study of blood T cell repertoires in COVID-19. Clones were sequenced by immunoSEQ multiplex PCR, and TCRdb holds only the in-frame ones, with some missing. Of 100,000 to 150,000 clones listed, more than 75% are singletons. Material: peripheral blood. These receptors came from a man between 65 and 79 years old with active COVID-19.

The chain uses TRBV20-1 and TRBJ1-3; D gene uncertain. CDR3 length: 12 amino acids. V dropped 3 bases and J dropped 4 bases, with 7 bases sitting between them. The germline V gene encodes CDR1 DFQATT and CDR2 SNEGSKA (reference sequence). The CDR3 is CSASYGGNTIYF. The CDR3 region has the DNA TGCAGTGCTAGTTACGGGGGAAACACCATATATTTT.

This rearrangement joins TRBV19 to TRBJ1-1, with D possibly TRBD1 on 5 matching bases. Germline loops: CDR1 LNHDA, CDR2 SQIVND (reference sequence). This CDR3 has 15 residues. The V and J ends lost 7 bases and 2 bases respectively, with 17 bases between them. The CDR3 here is CASMAWRGRNTEAFF. The CDR3 coding sequence is TGTGCCAGTATGGCCTGGCGGGGCCGTAACACTGAAGCTTTCTTT.

The sample holds one count of this clone. The V and J genes are TRBV5-6 and TRBJ2-5; 8 nucleotides line up with TRBD1. Trimming at V came to 1 base and at J to 5 bases, leaving 13 bases not matched to a gene. The CDR3 loop spans 17 amino acids. The germline V gene has CDR1 SGHDT and CDR2 YYEEEE. CDR3 bases: TGTGCCAGCAGCTTGCCCCGGTTCAGGGGGCTCTGGGAGACCCAGTACTTC. Translated, it gives CASSLPRFRGLWETQYF.